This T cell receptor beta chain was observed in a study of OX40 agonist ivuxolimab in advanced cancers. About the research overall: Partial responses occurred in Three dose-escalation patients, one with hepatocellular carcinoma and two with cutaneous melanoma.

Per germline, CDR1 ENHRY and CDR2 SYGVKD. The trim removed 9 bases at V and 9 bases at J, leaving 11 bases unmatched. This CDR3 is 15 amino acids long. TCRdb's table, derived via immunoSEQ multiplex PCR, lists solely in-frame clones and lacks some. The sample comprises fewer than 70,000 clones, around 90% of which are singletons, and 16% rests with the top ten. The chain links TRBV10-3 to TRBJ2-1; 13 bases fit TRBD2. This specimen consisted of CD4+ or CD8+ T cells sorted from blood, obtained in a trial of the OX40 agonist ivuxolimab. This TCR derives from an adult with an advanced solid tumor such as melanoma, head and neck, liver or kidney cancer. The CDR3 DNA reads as TGTGCCATTGGCTCGGGGACTAGCGGGATAGGTGAGCAGTTCTTC. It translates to CAIGSGTSGIGEQFF.